This T cell receptor beta chain was sequenced in a study of PD-L1 blockade in urothelial cancer (dated by TCRdb to 2016 to 2017). As for the study more broadly: Every patient began therapy in the mid-2010s and was given atezolizumab 1,200 mg intravenously every 3 weeks. About 90% of the 29 patients were males with bladder-origin urothelial cancer, and about 60% of the roughly 29 reported a prior smoking history. An ECOG performance status of 0 or 1 was recorded for the patients, and 0 to 3 prior chemotherapy regimens had been received by the patients. Blood samples were analyzed at 3 weeks after treatment start (second dose) and at 6 weeks after treatment start. Blood samples yielded a median of around 130,000 T cells and roughly 80,000 unique TCRs, with median clonality roughly 0.082. An exploratory multi-omic analysis was conducted of the somatic, immune and clinical correlates of response to PD-L1 blockade with atezolizumab in urothelial cancer. Pretreatment tumor samples, along with matched peripheral blood collected serially before and after atezolizumab treatment, underwent TCR sequencing. Progression-free survival longer than 6 months counted as durable clinical benefit, and TCR features were additionally tested against both progression-free and overall survival. Whole exome sequencing and RNA sequencing of pretreatment tumors were performed alongside TCR sequencing in the same patients. About 10 patients achieved durable clinical benefit and roughly 20 did not. Some 29 patients had pretreatment blood TCR-seq, some 24 had at least one posttreatment blood collection, and some 24 had tumor TCR-seq.

Turning to this clone: The antigen it binds to is not known. Base-call qualities are not available, and no considerably larger clone is one nucleotide away.

Synthetic TCR analog templates were spiked into each PCR to estimate absolute template abundance from read counts. Using the immunoSEQ assay, TCRbeta CDR3 regions were amplified from genomic DNA with bias-controlled V and J gene primers. Sequencing of rearranged TCRbeta segments was done at approximately 20X coverage. For the original study's pipeline: Clustering was used to correct sequencing errors, and CDR3s were annotated against IMGT so that V, D and J genes could be assigned. Only productive TCRbeta rearrangements were used in downstream analyses, excluding out-of-frame or stop-codon sequences. Clonality was computed as one minus Shannon entropy normalized by the log of the number of unique productive sequences. Clones differing between time points or between blood and tumor were identified using Fisher's exact test with Benjamini-Hochberg correction, with an adjusted p below 0.01 applied as the threshold. TCRdb's version of the immuneACCESS table is confined to in-frame rearrangements and falls short of the full clone set. An unresolved V gene accounts for under half of the shortfall where checked; the remainder is of unknown origin. V and J calls and clone size are as listed in that table; D and trimming were resolved from the DNA. Recorded for this sample are about 43,000 clones; about 80% of them occurred a single time. About 14% of the sample belongs to the ten largest clones.

CDR1 and CDR2 are drawn from the germline V gene: LGHNA, YNFKEQ. From the cysteine up to the phenylalanine, the CDR3 has a length of 15 residues. The retained sequence is limited to the CDR3, 45 bases, with the frame set at the first base. V was cut back by 2 bases and J by 5 bases, leaving a gap of 13 bases between them. Study-wide conclusions, independent of this receptor: Improved progression-free and overall survival was found to be associated with pretreatment peripheral blood TCR clonality below the median. Among patients with durable benefit, tumor-associated TCR clones showed greater expansion in peripheral blood 3 weeks after treatment started (n of about 21, p = 0.022). Because the sample size was small (n of about 27) and many exploratory analyses were performed, the results are intended to be hypothesis-generating.

Reading the label with the study, this specimen's time point is: peripheral blood 6 weeks after treatment start. The cohort included under 35 patients with locally advanced or metastatic urothelial carcinoma who were treated at Memorial Sloan Kettering on a trial protocol. Peripheral blood mononuclear cells were collected pretreatment and during treatment, at between 1 and 8 total time points per patient. The Qiagen DNeasy Blood extraction kit was used to purify genomic DNA from total PBMCs and tumor samples. Collected pretreatment and during treatment, PBMCs were isolated and stored as previously described.

The clonotype originates from a man aged 55 to 69 with urothelial cancer. The starting material was PBMCs, obtained around atezolizumab (anti-PD-L1) treatment. The V and J genes are TRBV4-2 and TRBJ2-1, with an unclear D gene assignment. CDR3 sequence: CASSQIQQVDNEQFF. The DNA sequence is as follows: TGTGCCAGCAGCCAAATACAGCAGGTGGACAATGAGCAGTTCTTC.